The 15 T cell receptor beta chains below all came from one sample that was sequenced in a study of T cell responses to AZD1222 COVID-19 vaccine. Repertoires were generated with immunoSEQ multiplex PCR, while TCRdb's copy carries only in-frame clones and drops some. Here the sample spans about 170,000 clones, around 91% being singletons. The sequencing used peripheral blood, collected on day 0 of AZD1222 vaccination. The receptors stem from an adult in good health.

The rearrangement uses TRBV5-1 and TRBJ1-2, with a tentative D call TRBD1 (5 bases). V lost 6 bases, J lost 4 bases, and 22 bases lay in between. CDR1 is SGHRS, CDR2 YFSETQ, per germline. The CDR3 runs 16 residues. The CDR3, as DNA: TGCGCCAGCACCCTTGGAAATCGGGGCGCGGGCTATGGCTACACCTTC. Protein sequence: CASTLGNRGAGYGYTF.

V gene TRBV7-9 combines with J gene TRBJ2-3; TRBD1 matches 8 bases. V was pared by 2 bases and J by 4 bases, with 11 bases of the junction left unmatched. The CDR3 extends over 17 amino acids. The germline CDR1 and CDR2 sequences are SEHNR and FQNEAQ (reference sequence). The DNA for the CDR3 is TGTGCCAGCAGCTTATCGCTCCCAGGGGGCTACGCAGATACGCAGTATTTT. As protein: CASSLSLPGGYADTQYF.

This clone was detected only a few times. The genes are TRBV5-1 and TRBJ2-2, with 8 bases that match TRBD2. The germline V gene encodes CDR1 SGHRS and CDR2 YFSETQ. The CDR3 covers 18 residues. The ends lost 3 bases at V and 6 bases at J; junction bases unmatched: 16. The CDR3 DNA sequence: TGCGCCAGCAGCTCAAACCCCCGGGGGGGGGCTGCGGCCGGGGAGCTGTTTTTT. This translates into CASSSNPRGGAAAGELFF.

The chain uses TRBV7-9 and TRBJ1-1; unclear D gene. V shed 5 bases and J shed 1 base, with 11 bases lying between them. Per the germline V gene, CDR1 is SEHNR and CDR2 is FQNEAQ (reference sequence). The CDR3 loop spans 14 amino acids. The CDR3 is CASSPPVGNTEAFF. The CDR3, as DNA: TGTGCCAGCAGCCCACCGGTGGGGAACACTGAAGCTTTCTTT.

The CDR3 nucleotides read TGTGCCAGCAGCGTAGCGACAGGGCTGGGTGAGACCCAGTACTTC. It codes for CASSVATGLGETQYF. The genes are TRBV9 and TRBJ2-5, with 7 bases matching TRBD1. The trim removed 0 bases at V and 5 bases at J, leaving 7 bases unmatched. Per germline, CDR1 SGDLS and CDR2 YYNGEE. This CDR3 is 15 amino acids long.

The chain joins TRBV12-5 to TRBJ2-5; TRBD2 might be the D (6 bases). The CDR3 extends over 15 amino acids. The V gene lost 5 bases and the J gene lost 3 bases, with 16 bases spanning the gap. Germline CDR1 reads LGHNT; CDR2 reads FRNRAP. The CDR3 loop reads CASGAGEGGEETQYF. In nucleotides, the CDR3 is TGTGCTAGTGGTGCTGGTGAAGGAGGGGAAGAGACCCAGTACTTC. Drawing the rest from reference TRBV12-5 and TRBJ2-5, the complete variable domain is DARVTQTPRHKVTEMGQEVTMRCQPILGHNTVFWYRQTMMQGLELLAYFRNRAPLDDSGMPKDRFSAEMPDATLATLKIQPSEPRDSAVYFCASGAGEGGEETQYFGPGTRLLVL.

The chain has TRBV29-1 and TRBJ1-2, with D possibly being TRBD1 (6 bases). Deletions cut 4 bases from V and 3 bases from J, with 18 bases between. The CDR3 length is 15 residues. Germline CDR1 is SQVTM and CDR2 is ANQGSEA. CDR3 bases: TGCAGCGTTGCAGTCGGGTCGGGGACACACTATGGCTACACCTTC. This translates into CSVAVGSGTHYGYTF.

The chain has TRBV9 and TRBJ1-4; D remains ambiguous. CDR3 length: 15 residues. Trimming shortened V by 0 bases and J by 4 bases, and 10 bases separated the two germline ends. Germline V gives CDR1 SGDLS, CDR2 YYNGEE. Here the CDR3 DNA reads TGTGCCAGCAGCGTAGAGGCGGGGATTAATGAAAAACTGTTTTTT. Encoded protein: CASSVEAGINEKLFF.

The chain has TRBV7-9 and TRBJ2-2, with D perhaps matching TRBD2 (7 bases). Trimming shortened V by 5 bases and J by 5 bases, and 18 bases separated the two germline ends. CDR1 is SEHNR and CDR2 is FQNEAQ in the germline V gene (reference sequence). The CDR3 runs 16 residues. CDR3 nucleotide sequence: TGTGCCAGCAGCGAGATTGGGGGGGGGCAGACCGGGGAGCTGTTTTTT. It translates to CASSEIGGGQTGELFF.

V is TRBV7-8 and J is TRBJ1-2; no definite D call. The CDR3 consists of 14 residues. V shed 2 bases and J shed 1 base, with 8 bases lying between them. Germline assignment: CDR1 SGHVS and CDR2 FQNEAQ. CDR3 loop: CASSLTRDNYGYTF. Written as DNA, the CDR3 is TGTGCCAGCAGCTTAACGAGGGATAACTATGGCTACACCTTC. The full variable domain, with the rest looked up from reference TRBV7-8 and TRBJ1-2, is GAGVSQSPRYKVAKRGQDVALRCDPISGHVSLFWYQQALGQGPEFLTYFQNEAQLDKSGLPSDRFFAERPEGSVSTLKIQRTQQEDSAVYLCASSLTRDNYGYTFGSGTRLTVV.

The CDR3 DNA follows: TGTGCCAGCACTTCACCCGGGGGGGCCACAGATACGCAGTATTTT. The encoded protein is CASTSPGGATDTQYF. The chain links TRBV21-1 to TRBJ2-3; the table calls TRBD2, which could not be checked here. TRBV21-1 is reported as a pseudogene. The CDR3 runs to 15 residues.

The chain recombines TRBV7-3 with TRBJ1-6; D is undetermined. Trimming cost V 2 bases and J 8 bases, with 7 bases left between them. CDR1 and CDR2 (germline): SGHTA, FQGTGA. There are 13 residues in the CDR3. In DNA, the CDR3 is TGTGCCAGCAGCTTAGGTTCCTATTCACCCCTCCACTTT. This translates into CASSLGSYSPLHF.

The chain carries TRBV11-2 and TRBJ2-7, with D unclear. This CDR3 contains 15 residues. CDR1 is SGHAT and CDR2 is FQNNGV in the germline V gene. V gave up 1 base and J gave up 4 bases, with 14 bases separating them. The CDR3 loop reads CASSLAARPRYEQYV. In nucleotides, the CDR3 is TGTGCCAGCAGCTTAGCCGCCAGGCCCCGGTACGAGCAGTACGTC.

The V and J genes are TRBV5-1 and TRBJ2-1; a possible D gene is TRBD2 (5 bases). This CDR3 region has 15 residues. CDR1 and CDR2 from the germline V gene are SGHRS and YFSETQ. The V gene lost 0 bases and the J gene lost 6 bases, with 13 bases spanning the gap. This CDR3 reads CASSLAKGGLNEQFF. The CDR3 DNA follows: TGCGCCAGCAGCTTGGCCAAGGGCGGACTCAATGAGCAGTTCTTC.

The rearrangement links TRBV9 to TRBJ1-5, with 8 bases aligning to TRBD1. The CDR3 runs 14 residues. CDR1 is SGDLS and CDR2 is YYNGEE in the germline V gene. Trimming cost V 2 bases and J 2 bases; bases outside gene matches: 0. The CDR3 loop is CASSVTGGNQPQHF. For the CDR3, the DNA is TGTGCCAGCAGCGTGACAGGGGGCAATCAGCCCCAGCATTTT.